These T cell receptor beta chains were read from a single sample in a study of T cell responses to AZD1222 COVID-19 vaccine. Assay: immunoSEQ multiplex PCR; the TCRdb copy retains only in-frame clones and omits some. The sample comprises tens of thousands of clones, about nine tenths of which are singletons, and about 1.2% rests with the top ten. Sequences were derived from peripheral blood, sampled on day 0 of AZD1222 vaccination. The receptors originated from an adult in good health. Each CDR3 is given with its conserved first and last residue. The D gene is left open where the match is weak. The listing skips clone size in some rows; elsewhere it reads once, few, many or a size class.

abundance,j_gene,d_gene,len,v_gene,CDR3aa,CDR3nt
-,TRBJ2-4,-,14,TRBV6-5,CASSLRVAKNIQYF,TGTGCCAGCAGCCTCAGGGTAGCCAAAAACATTCAGTACTTC
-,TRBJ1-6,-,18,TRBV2,CASSEALRGATYNSPLHF,TGTGCCAGCAGTGAAGCGCTCAGGGGCGCAACCTATAATTCACCCCTCCACTTT
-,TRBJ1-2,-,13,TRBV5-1,CASSLEGYYGYTF,TGCGCCAGCAGCTTGGAAGGGTACTATGGCTACACCTTC
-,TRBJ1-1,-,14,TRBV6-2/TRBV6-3,CASSSGGENTEAFF,TGTGCCAGCAGCTCCGGCGGGGAGAACACTGAAGCTTTCTTT
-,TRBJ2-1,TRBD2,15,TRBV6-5,CASAREVHSYNEQFF,TGTGCCAGCGCCCGGGAGGTTCACTCCTACAATGAGCAGTTCTTC
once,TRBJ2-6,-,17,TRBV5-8,CASSNTGLSSGANVLTF,TGTGCCAGCAGTAATACGGGCCTCAGCTCTGGGGCCAACGTCCTGACTTTC
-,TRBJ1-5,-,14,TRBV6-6,CASSAQGSHQPQHF,TGTGCCAGCTCCGCTCAGGGGTCTCATCAGCCCCAGCATTTT
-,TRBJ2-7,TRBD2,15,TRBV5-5,CASNPMAGVGYEQYF,TGTGCCAGCAACCCAATGGCGGGAGTGGGCTACGAGCAGTACTTC
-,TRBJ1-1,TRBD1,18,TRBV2,CASSDRGGLMQMNTEAFF,TGTGCCAGCAGTGACAGGGGGGGCCTAATGCAAATGAACACTGAAGCTTTCTTT
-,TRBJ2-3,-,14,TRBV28,CASSFPDRTDTQYF,TGTGCCAGCAGTTTCCCTGACAGGACAGATACGCAGTATTTT
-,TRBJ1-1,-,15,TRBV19,CASSTRDTPRTEAFF,TGTGCCAGTAGCACCCGGGACACCCCTCGGACTGAAGCTTTCTTT
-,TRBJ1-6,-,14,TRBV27,CASSFWQDNSPLHF,TGTGCCAGCAGTTTCTGGCAGGATAATTCACCCCTCCACTTT
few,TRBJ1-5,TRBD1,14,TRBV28,CAQGTGGSNQPQHF,TGTGCCCAAGGGACAGGGGGCAGCAATCAGCCCCAGCATTTT
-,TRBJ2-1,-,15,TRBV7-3,CASSLTPWADNEQFF,TGTGCCAGCAGCTTAACCCCGTGGGCCGACAATGAGCAGTTCTTC
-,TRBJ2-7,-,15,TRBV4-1,CASSQAQGGSYEQYF,TGCGCCAGCAGCCAAGCCCAGGGCGGCTCCTACGAGCAGTACTTC
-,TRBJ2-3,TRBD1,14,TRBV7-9,CASIEGASTDTQYF,TGTGCCAGCATAGAGGGGGCTAGCACAGATACGCAGTATTTT
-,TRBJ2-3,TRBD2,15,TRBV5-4,CASSLGTSGPDTQYF,TGTGCCAGCAGCTTGGGGACTAGCGGCCCAGATACGCAGTATTTT
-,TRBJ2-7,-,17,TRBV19,CASRSLDWGRVYYEQYF,TGTGCCAGTAGATCACTTGATTGGGGGCGCGTTTACTACGAGCAGTACTTC
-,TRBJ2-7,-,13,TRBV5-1,CASSLLVSNEQYF,TGCGCCAGCAGCCTCCTAGTCTCAAACGAGCAGTACTTC
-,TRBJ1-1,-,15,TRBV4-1,CASSQDRGGNTEAFF,TGCGCCAGCAGCCAAGATCGTGGGGGGAACACTGAAGCTTTCTTT
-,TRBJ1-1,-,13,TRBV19,CASSLQGPTEAFF,TGTGCCAGTAGTTTACAGGGCCCCACTGAAGCTTTCTTT
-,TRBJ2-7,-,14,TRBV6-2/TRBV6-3,CASSYSTGPYEQYF,TGTGCCAGCAGTTACTCGACAGGCCCCTACGAGCAGTACTTC
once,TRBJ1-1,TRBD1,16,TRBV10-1,CASSERPGQMNTEAFF,TGCGCCAGCAGTGAACGACCGGGACAGATGAACACTGAAGCTTTCTTT
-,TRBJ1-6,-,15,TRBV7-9,CASSLQGKVDSPLHF,TGTGCCAGCAGCTTACAGGGGAAGGTGGATTCACCCCTCCACTTT
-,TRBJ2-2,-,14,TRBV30,CASMADSNTGELFF,TGTGCCTCCATGGCAGATTCGAACACCGGGGAGCTGTTTTTT
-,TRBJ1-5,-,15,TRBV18,CASSLDVGRDQPQHF,TGTGCCAGCTCACTAGATGTTGGGAGGGATCAGCCCCAGCATTTT
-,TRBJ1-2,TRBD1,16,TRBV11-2,CASSPHPGQGAYGYTF,TGTGCCAGCAGCCCACACCCGGGACAGGGGGCGTATGGCTACACCTTC
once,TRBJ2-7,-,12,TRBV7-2,CASSPGLNEQYF,TGTGCCAGCAGCCCTGGACTGAACGAGCAGTACTTC
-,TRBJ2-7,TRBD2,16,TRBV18,CASSPFPLAGVYEQYF,TGTGCCAGCTCACCTTTTCCCCTAGCGGGAGTGTACGAGCAGTACTTC
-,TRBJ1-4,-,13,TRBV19,CASSQGWNEKLFF,TGTGCCAGTAGTCAGGGTTGGAACGAAAAACTGTTTTTT
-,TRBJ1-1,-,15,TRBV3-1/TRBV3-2,CASSQDLGLNTEAFF,TGTGCCAGCAGCCAAGATCTGGGATTGAACACTGAAGCTTTCTTT
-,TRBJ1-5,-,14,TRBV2,CASSALTENQPQHF,TGTGCCAGCAGTGCCTTGACAGAAAATCAGCCCCAGCATTTT
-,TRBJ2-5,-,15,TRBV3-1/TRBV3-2,CASSPYSPFSETQYF,TGTGCCAGCAGCCCGTACAGTCCTTTCTCTGAGACCCAGTACTTC
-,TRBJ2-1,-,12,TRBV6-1,CASSEYGGEQFF,TGTGCCAGCAGTGAATATGGGGGTGAGCAGTTCTTC
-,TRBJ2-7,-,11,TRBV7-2,CASSFATLQYF,TGTGCCAGCAGCTTCGCCACGTTGCAGTACTTC
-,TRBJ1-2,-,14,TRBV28,CASSLQGRANGYTF,TGTGCCAGCAGTTTACAGGGCCGGGCGAATGGCTACACCTTC